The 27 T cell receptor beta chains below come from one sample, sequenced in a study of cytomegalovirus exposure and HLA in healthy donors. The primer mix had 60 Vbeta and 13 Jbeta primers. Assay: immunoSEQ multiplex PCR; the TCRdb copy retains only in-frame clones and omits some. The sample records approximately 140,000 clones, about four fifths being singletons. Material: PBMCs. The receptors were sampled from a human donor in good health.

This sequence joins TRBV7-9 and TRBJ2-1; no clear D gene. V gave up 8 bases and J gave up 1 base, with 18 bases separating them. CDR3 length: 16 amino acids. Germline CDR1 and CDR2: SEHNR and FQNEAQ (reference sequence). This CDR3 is CASDGYGGYSYNEQFF. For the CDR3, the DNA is TGTGCCAGCGACGGGTACGGTGGTTATTCCTACAATGAGCAGTTCTTC. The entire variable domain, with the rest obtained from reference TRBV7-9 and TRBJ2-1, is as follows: DTGVSQNPRHKITKRGQNVTFRCDPISEHNRLYWYRQTLGQGPEFLTYFQNEAQLEKSRLLSDRFSAERPKGSFSTLEIQRTEQGDSAMYLCASDGYGGYSYNEQFFGPGTRLTVL.

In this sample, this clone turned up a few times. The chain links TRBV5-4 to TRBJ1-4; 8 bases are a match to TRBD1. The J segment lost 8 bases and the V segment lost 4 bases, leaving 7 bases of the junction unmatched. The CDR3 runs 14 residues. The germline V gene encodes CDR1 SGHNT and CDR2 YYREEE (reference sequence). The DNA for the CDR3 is TGTGCCAGCAGCCGAGGACAGGGTCGGGAAAAACTGTTTTTT. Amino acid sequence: CASSRGQGREKLFF.

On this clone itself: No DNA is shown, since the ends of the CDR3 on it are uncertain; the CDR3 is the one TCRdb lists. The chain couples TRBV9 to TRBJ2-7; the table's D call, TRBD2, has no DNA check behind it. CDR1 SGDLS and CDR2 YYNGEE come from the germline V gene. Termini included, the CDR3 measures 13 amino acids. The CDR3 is CASSVGGGSRLYF.

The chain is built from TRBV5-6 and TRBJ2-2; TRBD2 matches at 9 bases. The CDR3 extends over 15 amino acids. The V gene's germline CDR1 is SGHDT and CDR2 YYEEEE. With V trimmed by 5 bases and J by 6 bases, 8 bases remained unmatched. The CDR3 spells CASRSVAGDPGELFF. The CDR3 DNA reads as TGTGCCAGCAGATCGGTAGCGGGGGACCCCGGGGAGCTGTTTTTT.

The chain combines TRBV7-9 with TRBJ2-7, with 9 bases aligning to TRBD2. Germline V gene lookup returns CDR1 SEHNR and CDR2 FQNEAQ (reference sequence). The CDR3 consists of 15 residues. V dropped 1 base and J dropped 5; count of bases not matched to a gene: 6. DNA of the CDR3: TGTGCCAGCAGCTTAGTGAGTAGCGGGGGAGACGAGCAGTACTTC. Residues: CASSLVSSGGDEQYF.

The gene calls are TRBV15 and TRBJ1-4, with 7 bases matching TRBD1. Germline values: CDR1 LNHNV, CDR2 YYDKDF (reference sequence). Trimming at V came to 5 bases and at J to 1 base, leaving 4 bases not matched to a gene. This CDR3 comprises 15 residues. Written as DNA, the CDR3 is TGTGCCACCAGCTCCCGACAGGGAACTAATGAAAAACTGTTTTTT. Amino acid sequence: CATSSRQGTNEKLFF.

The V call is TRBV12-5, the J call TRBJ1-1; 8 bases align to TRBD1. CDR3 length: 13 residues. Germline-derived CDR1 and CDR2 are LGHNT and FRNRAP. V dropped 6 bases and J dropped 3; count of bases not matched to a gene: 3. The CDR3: CASGQGADTEAFF. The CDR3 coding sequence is TGTGCTAGTGGGCAGGGGGCGGACACTGAAGCTTTCTTT.

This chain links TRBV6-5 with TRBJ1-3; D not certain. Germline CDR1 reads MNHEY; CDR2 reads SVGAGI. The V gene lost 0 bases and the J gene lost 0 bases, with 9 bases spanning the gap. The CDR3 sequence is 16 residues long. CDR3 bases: TGTGCCAGCAGTTACTCCCTCGTCCGCTCTGGAAACACCATATATTTT. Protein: CASSYSLVRSGNTIYF.

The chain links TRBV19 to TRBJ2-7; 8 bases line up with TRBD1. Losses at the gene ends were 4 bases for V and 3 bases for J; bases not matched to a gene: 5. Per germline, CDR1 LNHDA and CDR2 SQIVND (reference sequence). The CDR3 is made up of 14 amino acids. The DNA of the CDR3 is TGTGCCAGTAGTACCGGGACAGGCCTCTACGAGCAGTACTTC. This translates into CASSTGTGLYEQYF.

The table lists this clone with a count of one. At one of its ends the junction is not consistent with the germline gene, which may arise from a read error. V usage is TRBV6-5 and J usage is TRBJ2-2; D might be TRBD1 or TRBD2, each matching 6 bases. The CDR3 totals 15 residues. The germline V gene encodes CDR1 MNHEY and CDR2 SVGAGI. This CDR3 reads CASCYGGAGTGELFF. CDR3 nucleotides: TGTGCCAGCTGTTACGGGGGCGCGGGTACCGGGGAGCTGTTTTTT.

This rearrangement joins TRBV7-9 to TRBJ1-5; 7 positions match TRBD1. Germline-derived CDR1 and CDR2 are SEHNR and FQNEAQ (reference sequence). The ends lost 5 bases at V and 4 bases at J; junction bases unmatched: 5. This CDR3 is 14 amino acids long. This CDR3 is CASSIGTANQPQHF. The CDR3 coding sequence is TGTGCCAGCAGCATAGGGACAGCAAATCAGCCCCAGCATTTT.

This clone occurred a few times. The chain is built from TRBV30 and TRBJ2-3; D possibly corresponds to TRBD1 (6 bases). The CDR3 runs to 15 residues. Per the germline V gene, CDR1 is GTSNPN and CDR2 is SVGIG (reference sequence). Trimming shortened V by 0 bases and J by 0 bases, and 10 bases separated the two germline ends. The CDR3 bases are TGTGCCTGGAGTGTACAGGGTGTTAGCACAGATACGCAGTATTTT. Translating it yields CAWSVQGVSTDTQYF.

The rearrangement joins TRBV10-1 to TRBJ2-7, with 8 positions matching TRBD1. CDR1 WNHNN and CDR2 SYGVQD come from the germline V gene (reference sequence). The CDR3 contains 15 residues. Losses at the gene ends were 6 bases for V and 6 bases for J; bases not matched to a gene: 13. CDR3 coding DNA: TGCGCCAGCAGGATATTATGGACAGGGAGCGGCGAGCAGTACTTC. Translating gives CASRILWTGSGEQYF.

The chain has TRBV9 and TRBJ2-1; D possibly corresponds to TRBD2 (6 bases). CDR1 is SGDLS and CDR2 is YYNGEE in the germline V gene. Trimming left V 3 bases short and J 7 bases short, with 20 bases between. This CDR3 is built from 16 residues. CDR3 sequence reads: CASSAPAGPTGNEQFF. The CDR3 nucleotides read TGTGCCAGCAGCGCCCCAGCGGGCCCCACGGGGAATGAGCAGTTCTTC.

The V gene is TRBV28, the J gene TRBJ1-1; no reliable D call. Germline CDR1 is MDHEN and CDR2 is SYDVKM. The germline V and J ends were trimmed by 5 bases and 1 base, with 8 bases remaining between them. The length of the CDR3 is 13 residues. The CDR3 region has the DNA TGTGCCAGCAGTATACGACAGAACACTGAAGCTTTCTTT. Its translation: CASSIRQNTEAFF.

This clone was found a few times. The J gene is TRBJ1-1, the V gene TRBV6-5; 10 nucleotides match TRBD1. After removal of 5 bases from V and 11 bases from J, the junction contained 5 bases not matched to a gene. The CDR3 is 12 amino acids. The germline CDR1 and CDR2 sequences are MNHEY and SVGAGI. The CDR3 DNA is TGTGCCAGCAGTAAAAGACAGGGGGCGGCTTTCTTT. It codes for CASSKRQGAAFF.

This CDR3 reads CASRRPGQGYGYTF. The CDR3 DNA reads TGTGCCAGCAGGAGGCCGGGACAGGGGTATGGCTACACCTTC. The V gene is TRBV6-5, the J gene TRBJ1-2; 10 bases fit TRBD1. V was clipped by 6 bases and J by 5 bases; unmatched bases: 6. The CDR3 covers 14 residues. Germline V gene sequence: CDR1 MNHEY, CDR2 SVGAGI.

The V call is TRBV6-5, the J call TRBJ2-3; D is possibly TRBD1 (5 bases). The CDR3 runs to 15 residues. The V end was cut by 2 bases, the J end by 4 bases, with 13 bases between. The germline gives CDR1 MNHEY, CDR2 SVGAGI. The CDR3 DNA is TGTGCCAGCAGTTACGGAGTGGGGCAGGCAGATACGCAGTATTTT. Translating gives CASSYGVGQADTQYF.

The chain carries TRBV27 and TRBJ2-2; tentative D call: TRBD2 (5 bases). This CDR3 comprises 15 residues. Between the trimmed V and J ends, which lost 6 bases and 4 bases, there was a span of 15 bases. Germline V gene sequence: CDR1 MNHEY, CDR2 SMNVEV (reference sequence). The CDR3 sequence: CASSPVSRGTGELFF. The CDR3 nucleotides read TGTGCCAGCAGCCCCGTAAGCCGGGGCACCGGGGAGCTGTTTTTT.

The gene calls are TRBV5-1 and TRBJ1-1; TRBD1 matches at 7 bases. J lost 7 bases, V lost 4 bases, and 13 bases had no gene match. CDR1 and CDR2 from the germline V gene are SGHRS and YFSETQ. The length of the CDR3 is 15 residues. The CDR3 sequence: CASSPQGQLRGEAFF. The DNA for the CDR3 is TGCGCCAGCAGCCCCCAGGGACAGTTGCGGGGTGAAGCTTTCTTT.

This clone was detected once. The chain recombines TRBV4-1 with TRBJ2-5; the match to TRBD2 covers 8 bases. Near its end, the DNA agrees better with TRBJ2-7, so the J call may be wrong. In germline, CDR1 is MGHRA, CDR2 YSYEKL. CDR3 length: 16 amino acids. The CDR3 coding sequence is TGCGCCAGCAGCCAACGCTTTAGCGGGGACTCCTACGAGCAGTACTTC. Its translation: CASSQRFSGDSYEQYF.

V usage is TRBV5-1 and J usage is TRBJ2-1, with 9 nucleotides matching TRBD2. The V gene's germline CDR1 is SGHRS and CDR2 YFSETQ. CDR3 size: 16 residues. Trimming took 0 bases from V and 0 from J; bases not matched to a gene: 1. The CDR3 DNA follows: TGCGCCAGCAGCTTGGTAGCGGGAGTCTCCTACAATGAGCAGTTCTTC. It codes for CASSLVAGVSYNEQFF. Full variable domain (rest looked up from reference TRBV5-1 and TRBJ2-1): KAGVTQTPRYLIKTRGQQVTLSCSPISGHRSVSWYQQTPGQGLQFLFEYFSETQRNKGNFPGRFSGRQFSNSRSEMNVSTLELGDSALYLCASSLVAGVSYNEQFFGPGTRLTVL.

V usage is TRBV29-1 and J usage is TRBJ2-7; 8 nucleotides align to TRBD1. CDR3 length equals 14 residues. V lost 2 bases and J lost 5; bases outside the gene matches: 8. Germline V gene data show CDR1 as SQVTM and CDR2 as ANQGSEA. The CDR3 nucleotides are TGCAGCGTTGAATGGACCAGGGGGCTGGACGAGCAGTACTTC. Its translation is CSVEWTRGLDEQYF.

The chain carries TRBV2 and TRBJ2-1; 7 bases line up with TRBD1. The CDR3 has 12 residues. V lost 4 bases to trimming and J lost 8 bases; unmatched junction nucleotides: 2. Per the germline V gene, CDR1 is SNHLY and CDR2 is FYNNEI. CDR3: CASSVQGHEQFF. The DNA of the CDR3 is TGTGCCAGCAGTGTACAGGGGCATGAGCAGTTCTTC.

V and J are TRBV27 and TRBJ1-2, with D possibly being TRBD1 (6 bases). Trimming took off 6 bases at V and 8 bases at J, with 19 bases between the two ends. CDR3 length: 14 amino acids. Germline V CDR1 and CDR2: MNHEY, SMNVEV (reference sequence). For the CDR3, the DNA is TGTGCCAGCAGCACGAGTGGGACACTAAACGGCTACACCTTC. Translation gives CASSTSGTLNGYTF.

The CDR3 bases are TGCAGCGTTACCCGGACTAGCGGGACGTCTTCACTACCCTACGAGCAGTACTTC. It is translated as CSVTRTSGTSSLPYEQYF. The chain combines TRBV29-1 with TRBJ2-5, with 12 nucleotides matching TRBD2. The J call is doubtful: the DNA matches TRBJ2-7 better. The CDR3 sequence is 18 residues long. Germline assignment: CDR1 SQVTM and CDR2 ANQGSEA.

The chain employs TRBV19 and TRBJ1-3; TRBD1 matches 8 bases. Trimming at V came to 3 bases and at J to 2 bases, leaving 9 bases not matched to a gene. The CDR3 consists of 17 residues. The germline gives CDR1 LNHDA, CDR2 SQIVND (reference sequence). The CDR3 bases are TGTGCCAGTAGTATCCGAGCACAGGGGGGACCTGGAAACACCATATATTTT. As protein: CASSIRAQGGPGNTIYF.